This passage covers 7 T cell receptor beta chains from one sample sequenced in a study of human T cells and chemical hapten exposure. Regarding time point: patch test 2, 6 weeks after DPC sensitization. Specified treatment: therapeutic diphenylcyclopropenone sensitization with weekly scalp DPC. MiXCR, run by TCRdb on the RACE reads, gives a single entry per CDR3 protein. The data contain about 350,000 distinct CDR3 sequences, about 6% of them singletons. Specimen: whole blood, collected in connection with sensitization to the hapten diphenylcyclopropenone (DPC). Receptors were obtained from a woman between 18 and 30 years old with alopecia areata. Some clones in this sample may be carry-over from other donors' samples.

This clonotype was seen only a few times. CDR3 nucleotide sequence: TGTGCCAGCAGTTACCCCCGAAAGGGGGCGGTGAACACTGAAGCTTTCTTT. Protein product: CASSYPRKGAVNTEAFF. The chain has TRBV6-2 or TRBV6-3 and TRBJ1-1, with 7 bases identical to TRBD1. This CDR3 spans 17 amino acids. J gave up 0 bases and V 2 bases, and 9 bases lay outside the gene matches. Looked up from germline, CDR1 is MNHEY and CDR2 is SVGEGT.

The genes are TRBV3-1 and TRBJ2-1; perhaps D is TRBD1 or TRBD2 (5 bases each). CDR3 length: 16 amino acids. V was cut by 0 bases and J by 3 bases, with 12 bases left in between. Germline assignment: CDR1 LGHDT and CDR2 YNNKEL (reference sequence). The DNA for the CDR3 is TGTGCCAGCAGCCAAGATCGGGGCCCCAACTACAATGAGCAGTTCTTC. It specifies CASSQDRGPNYNEQFF.

This clonotype has just a few counts. This chain joins TRBV28 and TRBJ2-7, with TRBD2 identical over 8 bases. Trimming took 1 base from V and 5 from J; bases not matched to a gene: 4. CDR1 and CDR2 from the germline V gene are MDHEN and SYDVKM. CDR3 length: 14 residues. The CDR3 loop reads CASSLSGLAHEQYF. CDR3 nucleotide sequence: TGTGCCAGCAGTTTATCTGGACTAGCCCACGAGCAGTACTTC. Supplemented by reference TRBV28 and TRBJ2-7, the full variable domain reads DVKVTQSSRYLVKRTGEKVFLECVQDMDHENMFWYRQDPGLGLRLIYFSYDVKMKEKGDIPEGYSVSREKKERFSLILESASTNQTSMYLCASSLSGLAHEQYFGPGTRLTVT.

The chain joins TRBV7-3 to TRBJ2-3, with D perhaps TRBD2 (6 bases). The CDR3 is 14 residues long. V was shortened by 3 bases and J by 4 bases, with 11 bases between the two germline ends. CDR1 SGHTA and CDR2 FQGTGA come from the germline V gene. In nucleotides, the CDR3 is TGTGCCAGCAGCTTTGGGGGGACCGCAGATACGCAGTATTTT. It encodes CASSFGGTADTQYF.

There are many counts of this clonotype. J is TRBJ1-1 and V is TRBV6-5, with a tentative D call TRBD1 (6 bases). Trimming removed 3 bases at V and 4 bases at J, with 12 bases between. Germline loops: CDR1 MNHEY, CDR2 SVGAGI. The CDR3 loop spans 14 amino acids. As DNA, the CDR3 is TGTGCCAGCAGTTATCACAGGGCCCCCACTGAAGCTTTCTTT. This sequence encodes CASSYHRAPTEAFF.

V gene TRBV9 combines with J gene TRBJ2-5; 8 bases are a match to TRBD1. Germline CDR1 SGDLS, CDR2 YYNGEE. The CDR3 loop spans 15 amino acids. V trimming: 4 bases; J trimming: 1 base; junction bases outside the gene matches: 6. CDR3 in amino acids: CASSRGQGVQETQYF. In nucleotides, the CDR3 is TGTGCCAGCAGCCGTGGACAGGGCGTCCAAGAGACCCAGTACTTC. The full variable domain, completed using reference TRBV9 and TRBJ2-5, is DSGVTQTPKHLITATGQRVTLRCSPRSGDLSVYWYQQSLDQGLQFLIQYYNGEERAKGNILERFSAQQFPDLHSELNLSSLELGDSALYFCASSRGQGVQETQYFGPGTRLLVL.

Many counts were recorded for this clonotype. The chain has TRBV5-1 and TRBJ1-1; D possibly corresponds to TRBD1 (5 bases). Per the germline V gene, CDR1 is SGHRS and CDR2 is YFSETQ. Trimming removed 7 bases at V and 3 bases at J, with 16 bases between. The CDR3 consists of 14 residues. CDR3 nucleotides: TGCGCCAGCCGGGACGCGACTGGGGACACTGAAGCTTTCTTT. This gives the protein CASRDATGDTEAFF. The entire variable domain, with the rest obtained from reference TRBV5-1 and TRBJ1-1, is as follows: KAGVTQTPRYLIKTRGQQVTLSCSPISGHRSVSWYQQTPGQGLQFLFEYFSETQRNKGNFPGRFSGRQFSNSRSEMNVSTLELGDSALYLCASRDATGDTEAFFGQGTRLTVV.